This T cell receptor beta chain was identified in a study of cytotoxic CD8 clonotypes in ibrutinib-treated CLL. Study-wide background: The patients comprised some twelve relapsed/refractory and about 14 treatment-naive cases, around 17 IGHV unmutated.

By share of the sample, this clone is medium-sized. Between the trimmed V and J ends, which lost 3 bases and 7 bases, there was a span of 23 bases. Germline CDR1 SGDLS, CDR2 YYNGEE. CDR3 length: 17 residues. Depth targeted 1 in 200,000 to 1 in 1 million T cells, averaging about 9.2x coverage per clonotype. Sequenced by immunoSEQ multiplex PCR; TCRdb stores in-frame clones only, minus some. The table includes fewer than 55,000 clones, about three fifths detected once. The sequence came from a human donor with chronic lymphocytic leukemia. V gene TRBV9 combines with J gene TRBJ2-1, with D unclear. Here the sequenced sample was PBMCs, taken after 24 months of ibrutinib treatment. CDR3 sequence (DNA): TGTGCCAGCAGCGACGGACCGACCGGCTTTTTTCTGAATGAGCAGTTCTTC. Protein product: CASSDGPTGFFLNEQFF.